The sequence of this T cell receptor beta chain was determined in a study of kidney transplant recipient with SARS-CoV-2 infection. With 8 bases removed from V and 4 bases from J, the gap between germline ends came to 11 bases. Germline CDR1 MNHEY, CDR2 SVGAGI. The CDR3 totals 12 residues. TCRdb independently ran MiXCR on the reads; one entry per CDR3 protein. This sample has roughly 250,000 distinct CDR3 sequences, with more than 25% found just once. Remarks on this clonotype: Only one base separates this from a far larger clonotype, so it likely reflects a read error. No conserved phenylalanine or tryptophan ends this CDR3, so it is likely a read error.

Material: a blood sample, obtained at baseline and on roughly day 110 from a kidney transplant recipient. The TCR originated in a young adult male patient who had COVID-19 and was a kidney transplant recipient. Some T cells may possibly be graft donor cells. The chain carries TRBV6-5 and TRBJ1-1; unclear D gene. The CDR3 nucleotides read TGTGCCAGCTATGAGTTTAGCACTGAAGCTTTCCTT. It encodes CASYEFSTEAFL.